One and the same sample provided the 27 T cell receptor beta chains below, sequenced in a study of blood T cell repertoires in COVID-19. Using immunoSEQ multiplex PCR, the repertoire was profiled, and TCRdb retains in-frame clones only, with some absent. The sample holds about 220,000 clones; roughly 88% are singletons and the top ten take around 2.4%. The sequenced sample was peripheral blood. These receptors were taken from a man between 40 and 49 years old who had recovered from COVID-19.

The CDR3 loop reads CASSFTGGRQPQHF. The CDR3 DNA reads TGTGCCAGCAGTTTCACAGGGGGTAGACAGCCCCAGCATTTT. The chain employs TRBV27 and TRBJ1-5; 8 bases map to TRBD1. Looked up from germline, CDR1 is MNHEY and CDR2 is SMNVEV (reference sequence). V lost 3 bases and J lost 7; bases outside the gene matches: 5. This CDR3 comprises 14 residues.

CDR3 sequence (DNA): TGTGCCAGCTCACCGCTCCGGGACACTAAAGAGACCCAGTACTTC. Translation gives CASSPLRDTKETQYF. This chain links TRBV18 with TRBJ2-5, with D tentatively TRBD1 (6 bases). CDR3 length: 15 amino acids. V was shortened by 3 bases and J by 3 bases, with 14 bases between the two germline ends. The V gene's germline CDR1 is KGHSH and CDR2 LQKENI.

Concerning this clone: At one end, the junction sequence differs from germline, possibly due to a read error. This sequence joins TRBV7-2 and TRBJ2-7; 8 bases align to TRBD1. This CDR3 is built from 13 residues. CDR1 and CDR2 from the germline V gene are SGHTA and FQGNSA. The CDR3 region is CASSPIFSWDRSF. CDR3 nucleotides: TGTGCCAGCAGCCCCATCTTTTCTTGGGACAGGAGCTTC. Looking up the rest from reference TRBV7-2 and TRBJ2-7 gives the full variable domain: GAGVSQSPSNKVTEKGKDVELRCDPISGHTALYWYRQSLGQGLEFLIYFQGNSAPDKSGLPSDRFSAERTGGSVSTLTIQRTQQEDSAVYLCASSPIFSWDRSFGPGTRLTVT.

This sequence joins TRBV7-2 and TRBJ2-1; 13 bases match TRBD2. Germline lookup yields CDR1 SGHTA and CDR2 FQGNSA. Losses at the gene ends were 2 bases for V and 8 bases for J; bases not matched to a gene: 6. The CDR3 runs to 16 residues. CDR3 nucleotide sequence: TGTGCCAGCAGCTTAAGGACTAGCGGGAGTGCGTATGAGCAGTTCTTC. Its protein product is CASSLRTSGSAYEQFF.

The rearrangement uses TRBV19 and TRBJ1-1; perhaps TRBD1 as D (6 bases). Looked up from germline, CDR1 is LNHDA and CDR2 is SQIVND (reference sequence). The V end lost 4 bases, the J end lost 4 bases, and 10 bases lay between the germline ends. CDR3 size: 13 residues. Here the CDR3 reads CASSRGPSTEAFF. The CDR3 DNA reads as TGTGCCAGTAGTAGGGGGCCGAGCACTGAAGCTTTCTTT.

The chain combines TRBV7-2 with TRBJ1-2; 8 nucleotides agree with TRBD1. With V trimmed by 6 bases and J by 8 bases, 8 bases remained unmatched. Per the germline V gene, CDR1 is SGHTA and CDR2 is FQGNSA. This CDR3 contains 13 residues. This CDR3 is CASSFRQGSGYTF. CDR3 nucleotide sequence: TGTGCCAGCAGTTTCAGACAGGGGTCGGGCTACACCTTC. The whole variable domain, remainder taken from reference TRBV7-2 and TRBJ1-2, is GAGVSQSPSNKVTEKGKDVELRCDPISGHTALYWYRQSLGQGLEFLIYFQGNSAPDKSGLPSDRFSAERTGGSVSTLTIQRTQQEDSAVYLCASSFRQGSGYTFGSGTRLTVV.

The chain links TRBV27 to TRBJ2-3, with D possibly matching TRBD1 (5 bases). CDR1 is MNHEY and CDR2 is SMNVEV in the germline V gene (reference sequence). V lost 5 bases and J 4 bases, leaving 16 bases between the germline ends. There are 15 residues in the CDR3. CDR3 sequence: CASSHGWEGADTQYF. The CDR3, as DNA: TGTGCCAGCAGTCATGGATGGGAAGGGGCAGATACGCAGTATTTT.

The genes are TRBV29-1 and TRBJ2-5; D call uncertain. The CDR3 consists of 14 residues. V was trimmed by 6 bases and J by 2 bases, leaving 16 bases between them. Germline values: CDR1 SQVTM, CDR2 ANQGSEA. As DNA, the CDR3 is TGCAGCGTGCGAAAATCAACCGAACAAGAGACCCAGTACTTC. Protein product: CSVRKSTEQETQYF.

This chain uses TRBV19 with TRBJ1-2; D is undetermined. V lost 6 bases and J lost 3, with 11 bases in between. The germline V gene encodes CDR1 LNHDA and CDR2 SQIVND (reference sequence). This CDR3 is built from 13 residues. The CDR3 region is CASSRQTYYGYTF. CDR3 coding DNA: TGTGCCAGTAGCCGTCAGACTTACTATGGCTACACCTTC. Full variable domain (rest looked up from reference TRBV19 and TRBJ1-2): DGGITQSPKYLFRKEGQNVTLSCEQNLNHDAMYWYRQDPGQGLRLIYYSQIVNDFQKGDIAEGYSVSREKKESFPLTVTSAQKNPTAFYLCASSRQTYYGYTFGSGTRLTVV.

The V gene is TRBV5-1, the J gene TRBJ2-5; D is perhaps TRBD2 (7 bases). The CDR3 runs to 15 residues. Germline lookup yields CDR1 SGHRS and CDR2 YFSETQ. V was trimmed by 1 base and J by 5 bases, leaving 15 bases between them. CDR3 DNA sequence: TGCGCCAGCAGCTTGCCTAGCGGAGGGGGGGAGACCCAGTACTTC. Protein: CASSLPSGGGETQYF. Full variable domain (missing parts from reference TRBV5-1 and TRBJ2-5): KAGVTQTPRYLIKTRGQQVTLSCSPISGHRSVSWYQQTPGQGLQFLFEYFSETQRNKGNFPGRFSGRQFSNSRSEMNVSTLELGDSALYLCASSLPSGGGETQYFGPGTRLLVL.

V usage is TRBV11-2 and J usage is TRBJ2-7; 10 bases line up with TRBD1. Germline V CDR1 and CDR2: SGHAT, FQNNGV. The length of the CDR3 is 17 residues. Trimming removed 5 bases from V and 7 bases from J; junction bases left unmatched: 17. CDR3 DNA sequence: TGTGCCAGCAGCCTCAATTTGGGACAGGGGACGTCAAATGAGCAGTACTTC. It yields the protein CASSLNLGQGTSNEQYF.

The chain combines TRBV25-1 with TRBJ1-1; D uncertain. CDR3 size: 13 residues. CDR1 and CDR2 from the germline V gene are MGHDK and SYGVNS. Trimming removed 5 bases from V and 3 bases from J, with 10 bases in between. DNA for the CDR3: TGTGCCAGCAGTTCAGTGACTCACACTGAAGCTTTCTTT. As protein: CASSSVTHTEAFF.

V gene TRBV4-1 combines with J gene TRBJ1-1, with TRBD1 matching over 8 bases. The germline gives CDR1 MGHRA, CDR2 YSYEKL. Unmatched junction bases numbered 12, after V lost 3 bases and J lost 6 bases. There are 16 residues in the CDR3. The CDR3 loop reads CASSQPPGTGVPEAFF. The CDR3 DNA is TGCGCCAGCAGCCAGCCCCCCGGGACAGGCGTGCCTGAAGCTTTCTTT.

This clone was observed a single time. The chain joins TRBV20-1 to TRBJ1-1; 10 bases align to TRBD1. Germline V gives CDR1 DFQATT, CDR2 SNEGSKA (reference sequence). CDR3 length: 11 amino acids. V shed 7 bases, J shed 11 bases, and the junction held 7 bases outside the gene matches. The CDR3 DNA sequence: TGCAGTGTTGACAGGGGGCGCCTGGCTTTCTTT. Residues: CSVDRGRLAFF.

The genes are TRBV18 and TRBJ1-2; 9 bases match TRBD1. Germline CDR1 reads KGHSH; CDR2 reads LQKENI. V shed 4 bases and J 7 bases; nucleotides not matched to a gene: 19. The CDR3 runs to 18 residues. For the CDR3, the DNA is TGTGCCAGCTCACGGGAACAGGGGGCTGCAACTGTAGTATCTGGCTACACCTTC. Translation gives CASSREQGAATVVSGYTF.

J is TRBJ1-2 and V is TRBV9, with D tentatively TRBD1 (5 bases). CDR3 length: 16 residues. Germline CDR1 reads SGDLS; CDR2 reads YYNGEE. Trimming cost V 0 bases and J 4 bases, with 16 bases left between them. CDR3 in amino acids: CASSVGPGGQGYGYTF. The DNA of the CDR3 is TGTGCCAGCAGCGTAGGTCCCGGCGGCCAGGGCTATGGCTACACCTTC.

A single count supports this clone. V and J are TRBV7-2 and TRBJ1-6, with D hard to call. This CDR3 contains 15 residues. CDR1 and CDR2 (germline): SGHTA, FQGNSA. With 4 bases removed from V and 2 bases from J, the gap between germline ends came to 9 bases. The CDR3 here is CASSSPWPYNSPLHF. The CDR3 coding sequence is TGTGCCAGCAGCTCCCCTTGGCCCTATAATTCACCCCTCCACTTT. Full variable domain (remainder filled in from reference TRBV7-2 and TRBJ1-6): GAGVSQSPSNKVTEKGKDVELRCDPISGHTALYWYRQSLGQGLEFLIYFQGNSAPDKSGLPSDRFSAERTGGSVSTLTIQRTQQEDSAVYLCASSSPWPYNSPLHFGNGTRLTVT.

This chain uses TRBV12-3 or TRBV12-4 with TRBJ2-1; TRBD2 matches 10 bases. This CDR3 is built from 13 residues. V lost 6 bases and J lost 12; bases outside the gene matches: 8. CDR3 loop: CASSLAGVGLQFF. The CDR3 DNA reads as TGTGCCAGCAGCCTAGCGGGAGTGGGTCTGCAGTTCTTC.

This chain uses TRBV11-2 with TRBJ2-2; possibly TRBD2 for D (5 bases). The CDR3 spans 18 residues. V was cut by 6 bases and J by 6 bases, with 26 bases left in between. Germline V gene lookup returns CDR1 SGHAT and CDR2 FQNNGV. CDR3 amino acids: CASSRRKRATEGPGELFF. For the CDR3, the DNA is TGTGCCAGCAGTCGACGAAAAAGGGCTACCGAGGGCCCCGGGGAGCTGTTTTTT.

The chain links TRBV19 to TRBJ1-2; 9 bases fit TRBD1. The germline gives CDR1 LNHDA, CDR2 SQIVND (reference sequence). Trimming removed 4 bases from V and 0 bases from J; junction bases left unmatched: 6. The length of the CDR3 is 16 residues. CDR3 region: CASSRTGAKANYGYTF. The CDR3 DNA reads as TGTGCCAGTAGTAGGACAGGGGCGAAAGCTAACTATGGCTACACCTTC.

The gene calls are TRBV6-5 and TRBJ1-2; the match to TRBD1 covers 10 bases. Trimming cost V 6 bases and J 6 bases; bases outside gene matches: 1. CDR1 and CDR2 (germline): MNHEY, SVGAGI. The length of the CDR3 is 12 residues. Written as DNA, the CDR3 is TGTGCCAGCAGGACAGGGGGCAATGGCTACACCTTC. Translated, it gives CASRTGGNGYTF.

The chain has TRBV9 and TRBJ2-2; no reliable D call. From germline, CDR1 is SGDLS and CDR2 YYNGEE. This CDR3 is built from 15 residues. The ends were cut back, 0 bases at V and 2 bases at J, with 8 bases in the middle. The CDR3 DNA reads as TGTGCCAGCAGCGTAGCTCAGAAAAACACCGGGGAGCTGTTTTTT. This codes for CASSVAQKNTGELFF.

The table lists this clone with a few counts. The rearrangement links TRBV6-4 to TRBJ2-2, with TRBD2 matching over 7 bases. J lost 2 bases, V lost 5 bases, and 8 bases had no gene match. The CDR3 extends over 16 amino acids. Germline CDR1 MRHNA, CDR2 SNTAGT. The CDR3 coding sequence is TGTGCCAGCAGTCCGGGAGGATCGGTAAACACCGGGGAGCTGTTTTTT. Protein sequence: CASSPGGSVNTGELFF.

The V gene is TRBV5-4, the J gene TRBJ2-3; D remains ambiguous. Per germline, CDR1 SGHNT and CDR2 YYREEE (reference sequence). This CDR3 has 13 residues. V was pared by 3 bases and J by 2 bases, with 7 bases between. The CDR3 protein is CASSSQNTDTQYF. The CDR3 DNA follows: TGTGCCAGCAGCTCACAGAACACAGATACGCAGTATTTT. Looking up the rest from reference TRBV5-4 and TRBJ2-3 gives the full variable domain: ETGVTQSPTHLIKTRGQQVTLRCSSQSGHNTVSWYQQALGQGPQFIFQYYREEENGRGNFPPRFSGLQFPNYSSELNVNALELDDSALYLCASSSQNTDTQYFGPGTRLTVL.

The chain uses TRBV30 and TRBJ2-1, with 9 bases identical to TRBD2. The germline gives CDR1 GTSNPN, CDR2 SVGIG (reference sequence). V shed 0 bases, J shed 10 bases, and the junction held 10 bases outside the gene matches. The CDR3 contains 15 residues. The DNA of the CDR3 is TGTGCCTGGAGTGTAGGGGCGGGGGGGCCCTTCGAGCAGTTCTTC. Its protein product is CAWSVGAGGPFEQFF.

CDR3 sequence (DNA): TGTGCCAGCAGCTTAGCACCGCGCTACTACGAGCAGTACTTC. It specifies CASSLAPRYYEQYF. The chain couples TRBV7-2 to TRBJ2-7; the D is unclear. V lost 0 bases to trimming and J lost 3 bases, with 9 bases between them. Germline V gives CDR1 SGHTA, CDR2 FQGNSA. This CDR3 region has 14 residues.

This chain connects TRBV7-9 to TRBJ1-1, with TRBD1 as a possible D gene (6 bases). The CDR3 sequence is 16 residues long. Germline CDR1 and CDR2: SEHNR and FQNEAQ (reference sequence). V lost 4 bases and J lost 7, with 22 bases in between. This CDR3 reads CASSSRKGQFELEAFF. CDR3 nucleotides: TGTGCCAGCAGCTCAAGAAAAGGACAGTTCGAGCTTGAAGCTTTCTTT.